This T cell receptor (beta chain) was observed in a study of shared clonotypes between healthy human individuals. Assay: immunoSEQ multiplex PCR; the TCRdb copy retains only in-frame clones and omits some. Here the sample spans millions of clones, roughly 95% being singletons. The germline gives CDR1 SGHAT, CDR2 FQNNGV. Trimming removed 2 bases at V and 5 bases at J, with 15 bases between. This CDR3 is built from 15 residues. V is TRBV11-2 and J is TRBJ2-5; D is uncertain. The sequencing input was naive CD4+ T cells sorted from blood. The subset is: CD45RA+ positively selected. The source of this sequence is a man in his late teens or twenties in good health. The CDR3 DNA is TGTGCCAGCAGCTTACAGTCCGCCGCCGGGGAGACCCAGTACTTC. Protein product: CASSLQSAAGETQYF. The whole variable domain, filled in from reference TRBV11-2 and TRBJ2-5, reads EAGVAQSPRYKIIEKRQSVAFWCNPISGHATLYWYQQILGQGPKLLIQFQNNGVVDDSQLPKDRFSAERLKGVDSTLKIQPAKLEDSAVYLCASSLQSAAGETQYFGPGTRLLVL.